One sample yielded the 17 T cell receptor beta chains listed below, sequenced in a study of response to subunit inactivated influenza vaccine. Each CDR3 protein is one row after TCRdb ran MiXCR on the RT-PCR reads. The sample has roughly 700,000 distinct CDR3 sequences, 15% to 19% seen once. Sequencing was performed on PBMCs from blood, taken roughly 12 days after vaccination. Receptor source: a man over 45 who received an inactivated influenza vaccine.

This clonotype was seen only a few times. CDR3 DNA: TGTGCCAGCAGCTTAAGTCAGAGTAATGAAAAACTGTTTTTT. The encoded protein is CASSLSQSNEKLFF. The V and J genes are TRBV7-2 and TRBJ1-4; no clear D gene. Between the trimmed V and J ends, which lost 2 bases and 4 bases, there was a span of 8 bases. Germline lookup yields CDR1 SGHTA and CDR2 FQGNSA. This CDR3 has 14 residues. Variable domain in full (rest from reference TRBV7-2 and TRBJ1-4): GAGVSQSPSNKVTEKGKDVELRCDPISGHTALYWYRQSLGQGLEFLIYFQGNSAPDKSGLPSDRFSAERTGGSVSTLTIQRTQQEDSAVYLCASSLSQSNEKLFFGSGTQLSVL.

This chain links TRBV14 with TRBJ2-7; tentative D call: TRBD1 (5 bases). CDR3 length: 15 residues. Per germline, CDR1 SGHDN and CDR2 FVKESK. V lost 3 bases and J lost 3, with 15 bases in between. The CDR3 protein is CASSHLALTDYEQYF. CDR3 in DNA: TGTGCCAGCAGCCATCTCGCCCTGACAGACTACGAGCAGTACTTC.

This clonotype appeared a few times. The DNA of the CDR3 is TGTGCCAGCAGTTTAGGACAGCCTACTGGAAACACCATATATTTT. Its translation: CASSLGQPTGNTIYF. The rearrangement uses TRBV12-3 or TRBV12-4 and TRBJ1-3; D possibly corresponds to TRBD1 (5 bases). This CDR3 contains 15 residues. The V and J ends lost 1 base and 2 bases respectively, with 9 bases between them.

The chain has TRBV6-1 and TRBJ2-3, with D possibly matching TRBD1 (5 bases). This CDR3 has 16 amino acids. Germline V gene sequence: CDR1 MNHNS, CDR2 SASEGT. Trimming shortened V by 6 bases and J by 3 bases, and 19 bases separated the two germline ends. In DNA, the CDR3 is TGTGCCAGCAGCCCTCACCCCCAGGGAAGGACAGATACGCAGTATTTT. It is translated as CASSPHPQGRTDTQYF.

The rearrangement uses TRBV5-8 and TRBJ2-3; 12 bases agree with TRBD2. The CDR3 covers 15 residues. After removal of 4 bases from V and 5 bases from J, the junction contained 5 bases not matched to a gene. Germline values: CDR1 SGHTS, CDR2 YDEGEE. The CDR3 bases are TGTGCCAGCAGCAGACTAGCGGGAGCTGGAGATACGCAGTATTTT. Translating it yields CASSRLAGAGDTQYF.

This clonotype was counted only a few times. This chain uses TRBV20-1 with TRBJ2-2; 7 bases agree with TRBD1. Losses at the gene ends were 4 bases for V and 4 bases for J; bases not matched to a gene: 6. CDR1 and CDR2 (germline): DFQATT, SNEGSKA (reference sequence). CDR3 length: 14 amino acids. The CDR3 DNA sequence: TGCAGTGCTACCGGGACAGTCGGCACCGGGGAGCTGTTTTTT. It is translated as CSATGTVGTGELFF.

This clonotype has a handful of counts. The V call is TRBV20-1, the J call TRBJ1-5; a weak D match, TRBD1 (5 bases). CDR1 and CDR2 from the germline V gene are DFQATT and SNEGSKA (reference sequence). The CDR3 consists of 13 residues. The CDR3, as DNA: TGCAGCGCACGGGGGGTGGTATATCAGCCCCAGCATTTT. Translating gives CSARGVVYQPQHF.

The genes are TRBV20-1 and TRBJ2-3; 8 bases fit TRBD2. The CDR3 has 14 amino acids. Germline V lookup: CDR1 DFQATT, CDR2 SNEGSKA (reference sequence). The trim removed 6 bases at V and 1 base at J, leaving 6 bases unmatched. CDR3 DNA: TGCAGTGCCGAGGCCGGGAGGGGCACAGATACGCAGTATTTT. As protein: CSAEAGRGTDTQYF.

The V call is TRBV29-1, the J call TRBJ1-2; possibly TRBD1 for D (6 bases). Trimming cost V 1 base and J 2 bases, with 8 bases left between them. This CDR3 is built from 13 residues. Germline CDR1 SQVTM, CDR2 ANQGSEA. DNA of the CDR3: TGCAGCGTTGAAGGGGGGCGGAACTATGGCTACACCTTC. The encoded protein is CSVEGGRNYGYTF.

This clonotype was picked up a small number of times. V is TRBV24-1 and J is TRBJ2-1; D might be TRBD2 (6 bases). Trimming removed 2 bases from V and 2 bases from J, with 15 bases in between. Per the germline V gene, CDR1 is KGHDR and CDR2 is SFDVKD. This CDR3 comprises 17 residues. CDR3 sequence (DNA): TGTGCCACCAGTGATTCCTCAGCTAGCGAACCCTACAATGAGCAGTTCTTC. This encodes CATSDSSASEPYNEQFF.

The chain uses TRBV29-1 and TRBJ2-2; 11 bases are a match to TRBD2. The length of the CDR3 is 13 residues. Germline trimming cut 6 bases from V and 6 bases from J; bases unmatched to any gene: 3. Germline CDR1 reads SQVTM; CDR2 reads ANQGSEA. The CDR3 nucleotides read TGCAGCGTAGCGACTAGCGGGGCCGGGGAGCTGTTTTTT. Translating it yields CSVATSGAGELFF.

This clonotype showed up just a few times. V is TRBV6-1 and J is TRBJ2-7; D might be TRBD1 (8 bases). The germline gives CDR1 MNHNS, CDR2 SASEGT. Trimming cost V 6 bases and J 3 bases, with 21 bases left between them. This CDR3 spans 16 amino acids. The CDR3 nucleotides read TGTGCCAGCAGCCGCGGGGGCGGACAGGGAGTCTACGAGCAGTACTTC. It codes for CASSRGGGQGVYEQYF.

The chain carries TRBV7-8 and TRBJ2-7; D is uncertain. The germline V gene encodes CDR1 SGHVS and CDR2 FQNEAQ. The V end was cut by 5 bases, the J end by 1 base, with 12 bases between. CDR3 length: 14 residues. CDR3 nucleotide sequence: TGTGCCAGCAGCCAAGGACCCATGTCCTACGAGCAGTACTTC. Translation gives CASSQGPMSYEQYF.

CDR3 loop: CASSEERGRQYF. In DNA, the CDR3 is TGTGCCAGCAGTGAAGAACGGGGGCGGCAGTATTTT. The rearrangement uses TRBV2 and TRBJ2-3; D is tentatively TRBD1 or TRBD2 (6 bases each). Germline values: CDR1 SNHLY, CDR2 FYNNEI. The length of the CDR3 is 12 residues. V was pared by 1 base and J by 11 bases, with 10 bases between.

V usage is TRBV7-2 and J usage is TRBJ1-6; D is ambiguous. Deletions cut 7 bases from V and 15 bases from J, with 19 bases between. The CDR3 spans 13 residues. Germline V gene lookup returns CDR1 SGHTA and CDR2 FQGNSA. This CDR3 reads CASTLPPTPLLHF. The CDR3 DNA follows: TGTGCCAGCACCCTACCCCCAACTCCACTCCTCCACTTT.

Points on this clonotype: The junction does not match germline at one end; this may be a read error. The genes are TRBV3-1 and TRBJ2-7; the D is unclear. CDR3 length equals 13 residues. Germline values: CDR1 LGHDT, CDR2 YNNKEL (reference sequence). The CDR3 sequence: CASSQYNSHEQYF. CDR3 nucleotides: TGTGCCAGCAGCCAATATAACTCCCACGAGCAGTACTTC.

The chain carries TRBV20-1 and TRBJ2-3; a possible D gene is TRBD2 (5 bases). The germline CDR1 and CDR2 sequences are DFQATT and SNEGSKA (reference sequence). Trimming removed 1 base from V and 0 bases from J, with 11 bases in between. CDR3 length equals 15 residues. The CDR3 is CSARARGTSTDTQYF. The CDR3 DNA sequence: TGCAGTGCTAGAGCCCGGGGTACTAGCACAGATACGCAGTATTTT.